This record covers a single TCR beta chain. Its matching antigen is unknown. CD8 cells classed as naive were CD45RO-negative and positively selected for CCR7, excluding terminally differentiated effector memory CD45RA+ cells. Free of recent acute infections or vaccinations, the donors were healthy HIV-negative adults. Each donor was a Caucasian adult residing in Nashville, Tennessee. The CDR3 spans 16 residues. The germline V gene has CDR1 MNHEY and CDR2 SMNVEV (reference sequence). Trimming stripped 5 bases from V and 2 bases from J, with 13 bases between. The entry originates in a study of shared clonotypes between healthy human individuals. Produced via immunoSEQ multiplex PCR; TCRdb's table is partial and in-frame only. The repertoire holds under 2,000,000 clones, with approximately 94% as singletons. Study results and limitations: As a rule, naive subsets had a larger estimated richness than memory subsets. Rarefaction curves obtained for sorted subsets showed sequencing incomplete despite large depth.

The chain has TRBV27 and TRBJ1-6; a weak D match, TRBD1 (6 bases). Sequencing used naive CD8+ T cells sorted from blood. This receptor was obtained from a man aged 18 to 30 in good health. The CDR3 sequence: CASSGEQGPYNSPLHF. CDR3 DNA sequence: TGTGCCAGCAGTGGGGAACAGGGCCCCTATAATTCACCCCTCCACTTT.